This is a list of T cell receptor beta chains from one sample in a study of T cell responses to AZD1222 COVID-19 vaccine. The table came from immunoSEQ multiplex PCR; TCRdb's copy has only in-frame clones and leaves some out. The sample has approximately 150,000 clones; 75% to 95% are singletons. The source was peripheral blood, collected on day 0 of AZD1222 vaccination. The receptors here all came from an adult in good health. Both conserved end residues are part of each CDR3. D genes are given only for firm matches. The size entry is marked missing in some rows and otherwise reads once, few, many or a size class.

TRBV27	NA	TRBD2	TRBJ2-1	TGTGCCAGCAGCACCGGGACTAGCGAATCCTACAATGAGCAGTTCTTC	CASSTGTSESYNEQFF
TRBV25-1	NA	TRBD2	TRBJ2-7	TGTGCCAGCAGTGCCGGACTAGCGGGAGGGCCTTACGAGCAGTACTTC	CASSAGLAGGPYEQYF
TRBV19	NA	NA	TRBJ2-5	TGTGCCAGTAGTATAGCTGGGCCGGAGACCCAGTACTTC	CASSIAGPETQYF
TRBV27	NA	NA	TRBJ1-1	TGTGCCAGCAGCCCTTCAGCCGGGGACCTCAACACTGAAGCTTTCTTT	CASSPSAGDLNTEAFF
TRBV27	NA	NA	TRBJ1-4	TGTGCCAGCAGTTTGAATGGTGCGCAGGGCCGAGGGGAAAAACTGTTTTTT	CASSLNGAQGRGEKLFF
TRBV5-8	NA	NA	TRBJ1-5	TGTGCCAGCAGCCGAGGGGGGAGCAATCAGCCCCAGCATTTT	CASSRGGSNQPQHF
TRBV28	NA	NA	TRBJ1-2	TGTGCCAGCAGTCCCCCCCGGATGGAGGCGTATGGCTACACCTTC	CASSPPRMEAYGYTF
TRBV7-2	NA	TRBD1	TRBJ2-7	TGTGCCAGCAGCTCCTCCGGGACAGTACGGGAGCAGTACTTC	CASSSSGTVREQYF
TRBV18	NA	NA	TRBJ2-7	TGTGCCAGCTCACCCTCATCATCGAGAAGCTCCTACGAGCAGTACTTC	CASSPSSSRSSYEQYF
TRBV19	NA	TRBD1	TRBJ2-7	TGTGCCAGTAGTTCCCGGGACAGAGCCTACGAGCAGTACTTC	CASSSRDRAYEQYF
TRBV27	once	NA	TRBJ2-7	TGTGCCAGCAGTTACACAGGTCAGGAGCAGTACTTC	CASSYTGQEQYF
TRBV6-7	once	NA	TRBJ1-5	TGTGCCAGCAGTTACGTTTCCTTGGGGAGGGACCTTAGGCAAGAGTGTAGCAATCAGCCCCAGCATTTT	CASSYVSLGRDLRQECSNQPQHF
TRBV24-1	NA	NA	TRBJ2-3	TGTGCCACCAGTGATTTGGCGCGTGGCACAGATACGCAGTATTTT	CATSDLARGTDTQYF
TRBV7-2	NA	TRBD1	TRBJ1-2	TGTGCCAGCAGTTCATACAGGGGCCGCATTGAGGGCTACACCTTC	CASSSYRGRIEGYTF
TRBV27	NA	NA	TRBJ2-7	TGTGCCAGCAGTACCGGGATGGCCTACGAGCAGTACTTC	CASSTGMAYEQYF
TRBV7-3	NA	NA	TRBJ2-1	TGTGCCAGCAGCCTTTCACAGGGTTTTGGTTCCGGTGAGCAGTTCTTC	CASSLSQGFGSGEQFF
TRBV18	once	TRBD2	TRBJ2-3	TGTGCCAGCTCACCACCGGGACTAGCGGGGGGGCCAGGCACAGATACGCAGTATTTT	CASSPPGLAGGPGTDTQYF
TRBV6-2/TRBV6-3	NA	TRBD1	TRBJ1-2	TGTGCCAGCAGTTACCCCGGGACAGGGGTTGGCTATGGCTACACCTTC	CASSYPGTGVGYGYTF
TRBV6-5	NA	NA	TRBJ1-1	TGTGCCAGCAGTTACTACGGGCCCCCGAGCACTGAAGCTTTCTTT	CASSYYGPPSTEAFF
TRBV19	once	TRBD1	TRBJ1-2	TGTGCCAGTAGTATGGGACAGGGCTATGGCTACACCTTC	CASSMGQGYGYTF
TRBV5-1	NA	TRBD1	TRBJ1-4	TGCGCCAGCAGCCCGATGGACAGGGGGTTTAAGCGGAAACTGTTTTTT	CASSPMDRGFKRKLFF
TRBV5-1	NA	NA	TRBJ1-1	TGCGCCAGCAGCTTGGTGGATTACTCGGGTAGCGCTTTCTTT	CASSLVDYSGSAFF
TRBV29-1	NA	TRBD2	TRBJ2-7	TGCAGCGTTGGTGGGGGGAGGGACGGTTACGAGCAGTACTTC	CSVGGGRDGYEQYF
TRBV4-1	NA	NA	TRBJ2-1	TGCGCCAGCAGCCAAGAACCGAGGGCGTACAATGAGCAGTTCTTC	CASSQEPRAYNEQFF
TRBV7-9	NA	NA	TRBJ2-1	TGTGCCAGCAACAAATTTCAGAACAATGAGCAGTTCTTC	CASNKFQNNEQFF
TRBV6-5	once	NA	TRBJ2-7	TGTGCCAGCAGTTCCCCCTCTCGGACGGCCAGCTACGAGCAGTACTTC	CASSSPSRTASYEQYF
TRBV7-5	NA	NA	TRBJ1-2	TGTGCCAGAAGCGCCGACAGAGCTAACTATGGCTACACCTTC	CARSADRANYGYTF
TRBV4-3	NA	NA	TRBJ1-2	TGCGCCAGCAGCCAAGAGATTATGGGGAGGTTGAGCTATGGCTACACCTTC	CASSQEIMGRLSYGYTF
TRBV6-5	NA	NA	TRBJ1-1	TGTGCCAGCAGTTACTCGCGGGGCGCAGGAACTGAAGCTTTCTTT	CASSYSRGAGTEAFF
TRBV29-1	NA	NA	TRBJ1-2	TGCAGCGTTGTGGGTCATCGGAACTATGGCTACACCTTC	CSVVGHRNYGYTF
TRBV19	few	NA	TRBJ2-2	TGTGCCAGTATTAAAACTGGCGGCTCGAACACCGGGGAGCTGTTTTTT	CASIKTGGSNTGELFF
TRBV21-1	NA	NA	TRBJ2-7	TGTGCCAGCAGTTCGCCCCTAGGGACCAGGGACGAGCAGTACTTC	CASSSPLGTRDEQYF
TRBV6-2/TRBV6-3	NA	NA	TRBJ2-3	TGTGCCAGCAGCCCCCCCGCGGGCTTACCCCTTCCTCGGTATTTT	CASSPPAGLPLPRYF
TRBV6-5	NA	NA	TRBJ2-2	TGTGCCAGCGGGACTAGGGGGCCCGGGGAGCTGTTTTTT	CASGTRGPGELFF
TRBV11-3	once	NA	TRBJ2-1	TGTGCCAGCGATCGGGACAATGAGCAGTTCTTC	CASDRDNEQFF
TRBV19	NA	NA	TRBJ2-7	TGTGCCAGTAGTATTGCGGCAGCCCGCTCCTACGAGCAGTACTTC	CASSIAAARSYEQYF
TRBV19	NA	TRBD1	TRBJ1-3	TGTGCCAGTACCGCTACCGACAGGGGGGCTGGAAACACCATATATTTT	CASTATDRGAGNTIYF
TRBV6-5	once	NA	TRBJ2-2	TGTGCCAGCAGTCGACAGTTGAACACCGGGGAGCTGTTTTTT	CASSRQLNTGELFF
TRBV6-6	NA	NA	TRBJ1-6	TGTGCCAGCAGTTACGACGGGCTGGCGAATTCACCCCTCCACTTT	CASSYDGLANSPLHF
TRBV2	NA	NA	TRBJ1-2	TGTGCCACGCAACAGGCGACAGCTAACTATGGCTACACCTTC	CATQQATANYGYTF
TRBV18	NA	NA	TRBJ1-2	TGTGCCAGCTCACCCTCCTTGGACTATGGCTACACCTTC	CASSPSLDYGYTF
TRBV6-4	few	NA	TRBJ1-1	TGTGCCAGCAGGGCGGGATTCGACACTGAAGCTTTCTTT	CASRAGFDTEAFF
TRBV12-5	NA	NA	TRBJ2-3	TGTGCTAGTGGTTTGGCAGGAGATACGCAGTATTTT	CASGLAGDTQYF
TRBV4-3	once	TRBD1	TRBJ2-1	TGCGCCAGCAGCCAAGGGCTAGTAGGGACAGGTTCGTGGGGAGAGCAGTTCTTC	CASSQGLVGTGSWGEQFF
TRBV27	NA	NA	TRBJ2-2	TGTGCCAGCAGAAACCCACGAGTGACCGGGGAGCTGTTTTTT	CASRNPRVTGELFF
TRBV4-1	NA	NA	TRBJ1-1	TGCGCCAGCAGCCAAGATCCCAATTGGGCCCCCCCTGAAGCTTTCTTT	CASSQDPNWAPPEAFF
TRBV10-3	NA	NA	TRBJ1-2	TGTGCCATCAGTGATGGAGGACAGCCTTCTTCACCCTATGGCTACACCTTC	CAISDGGQPSSPYGYTF
TRBV20-1	NA	NA	TRBJ1-3	TGCAGTGCTAGTAGCTCTGGAAACACCATATATTTT	CSASSSGNTIYF
TRBV7-9	NA	NA	TRBJ2-1	TGTGCCAGCAGCTTCTCCGGGAGCGATGAGCAGTTCTTC	CASSFSGSDEQFF
TRBV2	NA	TRBD2	TRBJ2-3	TGTGCCAGCAGCCTACTAGCGGGGGGGCAGCCTAGCACAGATACGCAGTATTTT	CASSLLAGGQPSTDTQYF
TRBV4-3	NA	NA	TRBJ2-7	TGCGCCAGCAGCCCCAATCTGGGCTACGAGCAGTACTTC	CASSPNLGYEQYF
TRBV19	NA	NA	TRBJ2-7	TGTGCCAGTAGTATAAACTGGGGGGCCTACGAGCAGTACTTC	CASSINWGAYEQYF
TRBV7-9	NA	TRBD1	TRBJ1-5	TGTGCCAGCAGCTTGGGACAGGGAGAGAGCAATCAGCCCCAGCATTTT	CASSLGQGESNQPQHF